The rows below give T cell receptor beta chains drawn from one sample of a study of PD-1 blockade in classical Hodgkin lymphoma. Only in-frame clones appear in the TCRdb table, and some are missing; sequencing was by immunoSEQ multiplex PCR. Of some 19,000 clones listed, roughly four fifths are singletons. Sequencing was performed on CD4+ T cells from blood, taken before the fourth cycle of nivolumab. These receptors were collected from a human donor with classical Hodgkin lymphoma. CDR3s include the opening cysteine and the closing phenylalanine or tryptophan. A D gene is named only where the DNA matches it firmly.

d_call v_call cdr3_aa
TRBD1 TRBV30 CAWAGQGGEQFF
. TRBV6-6 CASSGGLGNQPQHF
. TRBV4-2 CASSQEGGTADSNQPQHF
. TRBV11-2 CASSSALRRQYEQYF
. TRBV7-2 CASRGRGVMYEQFF
TRBD1 TRBV10-2 CASSDRTGTNEKLFF
. TRBV7-8 CASSFRGLGNTIYF
. TRBV11-2 CASSSDWGEQFF
. TRBV2 CASSVVGVAGNQPQHF
. TRBV27 CASSLGGTIYEQYF
. TRBV18 CASSPSGQGEAFF
TRBD1 TRBV6-5 CASRTGTVGGYTF
. TRBV18 CASSPGLNQKLFF
TRBD1 TRBV5-6 CASSLDFQGANIQYF
TRBD1 TRBV5-1 CASSTRQGGKLFF
. TRBV2 CASSAPVSTDTQYF
. TRBV10-3 CAISPAGGWYNTGELFF
. TRBV6-5 CASSYSTGNTEAFF
. TRBV19 CASSASSYEQYF
. TRBV5-1 CASSLSPGLGSGNTIYF
. TRBV9 CASSVAGESPLHF
TRBD1 TRBV6-6 CASWTGVTGELFF
TRBD2 TRBV10-1 CASSSAGVDTGELFF
TRBD1 TRBV7-6 CASSLGTGYHEQYF
TRBD2 TRBV14 CASSQVSLAGYNEQFF
. TRBV10-3 CAISESGAGSYNEQFF
TRBD1 TRBV9 CASSAPRGGTGDQETQYF
TRBD1 TRBV18 CASSPMPQGPLSTEAFF
TRBD2 TRBV5-1 CASQRGGTDTQYF